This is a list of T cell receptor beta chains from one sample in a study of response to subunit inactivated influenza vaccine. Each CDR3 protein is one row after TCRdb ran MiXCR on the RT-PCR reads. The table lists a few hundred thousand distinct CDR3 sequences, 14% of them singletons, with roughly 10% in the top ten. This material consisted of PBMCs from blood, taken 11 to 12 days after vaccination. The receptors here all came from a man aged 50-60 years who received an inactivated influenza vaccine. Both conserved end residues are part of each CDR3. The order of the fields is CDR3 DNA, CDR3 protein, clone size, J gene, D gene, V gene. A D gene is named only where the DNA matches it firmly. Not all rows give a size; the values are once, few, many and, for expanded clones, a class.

CDR3 DNA: TGTGCCAGTAGTATCGAGTGGCGGGTGAACACCGGGGAGCTGTTTTTT
CDR3 protein: CASSIEWRVNTGELFF
clone size: .
J gene: TRBJ2-2
D gene: .
V gene: TRBV19

CDR3 DNA: TGCAGTGTGGCCCGGGACAGGGGAACAGATACGCAGTATTTT
CDR3 protein: CSVARDRGTDTQYF
clone size: .
J gene: TRBJ2-3
D gene: TRBD1
V gene: TRBV20-1

CDR3 DNA: TGTGCCAGCAACGGTCGGAGTCACACTGAAGCTTTCTTT
CDR3 protein: CASNGRSHTEAFF
clone size: few
J gene: TRBJ1-1
D gene: .
V gene: TRBV14

CDR3 DNA: TGCAGTGCTAGTGAGACAGGGGAAAACATTCAGTACTTC
CDR3 protein: CSASETGENIQYF
clone size: .
J gene: TRBJ2-4
D gene: TRBD1
V gene: TRBV20-1

CDR3 DNA: TGCGCCAGCAGCCAAGGGGCTAGCGGGGGGGCCACCGGGGAGCTGTTTTTT
CDR3 protein: CASSQGASGGATGELFF
clone size: .
J gene: TRBJ2-2
D gene: TRBD2
V gene: TRBV4-3

CDR3 DNA: TGCAGCGTTGAACCAAGGCCGGACAGGGGAGAGACCCAGTACTTC
CDR3 protein: CSVEPRPDRGETQYF
clone size: few
J gene: TRBJ2-5
D gene: TRBD1
V gene: TRBV29-1

CDR3 DNA: TGTGCCAGCAGTGCTCGGACTAGCTCCTACAATGAGCAGTTCTTC
CDR3 protein: CASSARTSSYNEQFF
clone size: few
J gene: TRBJ2-1
D gene: TRBD2
V gene: TRBV6-4

CDR3 DNA: TGTGCCAGCAGCCGCGTCGAAGCGAGCTCCTACAATGAGCAGTTCTTC
CDR3 protein: CASSRVEASSYNEQFF
clone size: .
J gene: TRBJ2-1
D gene: .
V gene: TRBV6-2/TRBV6-3

CDR3 DNA: TGCGCCAGCAGCCAAAGGGGGTCAGTCACAGATACGCAGTATTTT
CDR3 protein: CASSQRGSVTDTQYF
clone size: .
J gene: TRBJ2-3
D gene: .
V gene: TRBV4-3

CDR3 DNA: TGTGCCAGCAGTTTACTAGCGGGAGTGATCGATGAGCAGTTCTTC
CDR3 protein: CASSLLAGVIDEQFF
clone size: few
J gene: TRBJ2-1
D gene: TRBD2
V gene: TRBV27

CDR3 DNA: TGTGCCAGCAGCCCGAGGGGTGACCCCGGATGGGGTGAGACCCAGTACTTC
CDR3 protein: CASSPRGDPGWGETQYF
clone size: .
J gene: TRBJ2-5
D gene: .
V gene: TRBV9

CDR3 DNA: TGTGCCAGCAGTCTGAAACGGGACTCCAATGAGCAGTTCTTC
CDR3 protein: CASSLKRDSNEQFF
clone size: few
J gene: TRBJ2-1
D gene: .
V gene: TRBV12-3/TRBV12-4

CDR3 DNA: TGCAGTGCTAGGTGGGGAGCCTACGAGCAGTACTTC
CDR3 protein: CSARWGAYEQYF
clone size: few
J gene: TRBJ2-7
D gene: .
V gene: TRBV20-1

CDR3 DNA: TGTGCCAGCAGTTTCGACAGGGGAGCCTACGAGCAGTACTTC
CDR3 protein: CASSFDRGAYEQYF
clone size: few
J gene: TRBJ2-7
D gene: TRBD1
V gene: TRBV6-5

CDR3 DNA: TGTGCCAGCAGTTCGATAGCGGGGGGGCCCGTAGGAGAGACCCAGTACTTC
CDR3 protein: CASSSIAGGPVGETQYF
clone size: few
J gene: TRBJ2-5
D gene: TRBD2
V gene: TRBV27

CDR3 DNA: TGTGCCAGCATGATTCGGCGGGAGGGGGAGACCCAGTACTTC
CDR3 protein: CASMIRREGETQYF
clone size: .
J gene: TRBJ2-5
D gene: TRBD2
V gene: TRBV12-3/TRBV12-4